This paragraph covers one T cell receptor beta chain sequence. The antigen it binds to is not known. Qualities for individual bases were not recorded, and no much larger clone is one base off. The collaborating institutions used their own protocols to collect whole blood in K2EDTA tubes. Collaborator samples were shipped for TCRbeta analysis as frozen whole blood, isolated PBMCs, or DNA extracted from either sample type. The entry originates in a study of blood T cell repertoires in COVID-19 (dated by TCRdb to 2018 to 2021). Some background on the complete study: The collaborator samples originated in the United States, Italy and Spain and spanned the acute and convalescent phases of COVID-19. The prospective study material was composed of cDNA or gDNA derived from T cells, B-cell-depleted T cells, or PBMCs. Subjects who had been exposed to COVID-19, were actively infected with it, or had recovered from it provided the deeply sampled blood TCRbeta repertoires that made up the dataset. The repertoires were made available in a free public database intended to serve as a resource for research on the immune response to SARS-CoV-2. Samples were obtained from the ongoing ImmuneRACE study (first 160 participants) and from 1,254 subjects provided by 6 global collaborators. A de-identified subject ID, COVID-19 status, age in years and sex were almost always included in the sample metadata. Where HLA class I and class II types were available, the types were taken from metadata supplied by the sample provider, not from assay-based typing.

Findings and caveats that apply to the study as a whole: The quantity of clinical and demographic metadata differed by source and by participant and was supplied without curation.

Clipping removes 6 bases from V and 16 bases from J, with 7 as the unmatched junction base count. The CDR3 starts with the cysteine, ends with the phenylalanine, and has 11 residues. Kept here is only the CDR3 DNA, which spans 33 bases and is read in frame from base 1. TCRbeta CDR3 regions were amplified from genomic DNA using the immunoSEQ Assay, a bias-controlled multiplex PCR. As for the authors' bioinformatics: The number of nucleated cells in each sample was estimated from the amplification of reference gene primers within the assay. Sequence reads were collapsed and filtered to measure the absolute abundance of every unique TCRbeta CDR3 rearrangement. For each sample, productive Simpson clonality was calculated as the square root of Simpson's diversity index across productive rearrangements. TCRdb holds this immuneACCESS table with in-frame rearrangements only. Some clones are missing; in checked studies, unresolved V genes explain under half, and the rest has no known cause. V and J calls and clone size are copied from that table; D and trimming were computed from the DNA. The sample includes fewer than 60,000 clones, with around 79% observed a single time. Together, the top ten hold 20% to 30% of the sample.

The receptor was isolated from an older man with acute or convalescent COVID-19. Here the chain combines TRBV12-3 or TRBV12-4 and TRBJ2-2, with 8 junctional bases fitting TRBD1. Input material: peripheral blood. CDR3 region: CASRLGDRWFF. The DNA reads TGTGCCAGCAGGCTTGGGGACAGGTGGTTTTTT.